This T cell receptor (beta chain) is drawn from a study of CD8 T cells in Susac syndrome. Healthy donors served as age- and sex-matched controls. Purification of the CD8+ and CD4+ T cells relied on negative isolation, and TEMRA cells underwent FACS enrichment. Study findings and constraints: It was acknowledged by the study that relatively few individuals were included in its TCR sequencing and HLA analysis.

V was trimmed by 6 bases and J by 0 bases, leaving 15 bases between them. Looked up from germline, CDR1 is MNHNY and CDR2 is SVGAGI (reference sequence). The CDR3 sequence is 15 residues long. Random hexamers were used to reverse transcribe an amount of roughly 0.45 to 1 ug RNA. A multiplex approach, immunoSEQ multiplex PCR, amplified TCR beta CDR3 across 54 Vbeta and 13 Jbeta. TCRdb independently ran MiXCR on the immunoSEQ multiplex PCR reads; one entry per CDR3 protein. The sample lists 120,000 or so distinct CDR3 sequences; around 95% were seen once. About this clonotype itself: Its antigen is not identified.

The chain carries TRBV6-6 and TRBJ2-7; possible D gene TRBD2, 5 bases. The source of this sequence is a human donor in good health. Sequences were obtained from CD4+ T cells from PBMCs. The DNA for the CDR3 is TGTGCCAGCAGCCGATCCGGGATTAGCTCCTACGAGCAGTACTTC. Residues: CASSRSGISSYEQYF.